Below, one T cell receptor beta chain is given with its context. The sample comes from a study of OX40 agonist ivuxolimab in advanced cancers. Study-wide background: Ivuxolimab doses were 0.01, 0.1, 0.3, 1.5, 3 or 10 mg/kg every 2 weeks.

Sequencing was performed with immunoSEQ multiplex PCR; in TCRdb, only in-frame clones are kept and a portion is missing. The sample records roughly 13,000 clones, approximately 93% being singletons. The source is an adult with an advanced solid tumor such as melanoma, head and neck, liver or kidney cancer. The starting material was CD4+ or CD8+ T cells sorted from blood, obtained in a trial of the OX40 agonist ivuxolimab.

The CDR3 nucleotides are TGTGCCAGCAGCCCCTCCTTAAGACATGGGGCACATCGTCGCCGAACTGAAGCTTTCTTT. Its translation is CASSPSLRHGAHRRRTEAFF. V and J are TRBV28 and TRBJ1-1, with D perhaps TRBD1 (5 bases). Germline CDR1 MDHEN, CDR2 SYDVKM. Trimming took 6 bases from V and 5 from J, leaving 34 bases between them. The CDR3 consists of 20 residues.